This TCR beta chain was profiled in a study of blood T cell repertoires in COVID-19. On the study more broadly: COVID-19 samples from acute and convalescent phases originated in the United States, Italy and Spain.

The method was immunoSEQ multiplex PCR; TCRdb's version includes in-frame clones alone and lacks a portion of them. The sample shows 200,000 or so clones, roughly four fifths of them seen only once. This TCR came from a human donor with acute or convalescent COVID-19. The donor label of this sample is uncertain. The sample was peripheral blood.

The CDR3 bases are TGTGCCAGCAGACCGGGACTAGCGGGAGGTTCCTACGAGCAGTACTTC. It specifies CASRPGLAGGSYEQYF. The rearrangement uses TRBV6-6 and TRBJ2-7, with 15 bases lining up with TRBD2. V trimming: 6 bases; J trimming: 1 base; junction bases outside the gene matches: 4. The CDR3 sequence is 16 residues long. CDR1 and CDR2 (germline): MNHNY, SVGAGI (reference sequence).